This T cell receptor beta chain was identified during a study of graft-versus-host responses after intestinal transplantation. General observations from the study: Among recipient marrow samples, GvH clones were found; some appeared first in ileum or blood.

The sample holds one count of this clone. Its antigen is unknown. Germline CDR1 is SGDLS and CDR2 is YYNGEE. Trimming pared 0 bases from V and 4 bases from J, leaving 13 bases between. CDR3 length: 15 amino acids. The protocol was immunoSEQ multiplex PCR, while the TCRdb copy is restricted to in-frame clones and leaves out a portion. The table has roughly 97,000 clones, roughly 91% seen once. This sequence was found in a human donor who was the organ donor for an intestinal transplant. The chain combines TRBV9 with TRBJ1-1, with a tentative D call TRBD1 (6 bases). The source material was unstimulated CD4+ T cells sorted from spleen or lymph node cells, sampled before transplant. DNA for the CDR3: TGTGCCAGCAGCGTAGTTGGGGGGGCGGGCACTGAAGCTTTCTTT. Its protein product is CASSVVGGAGTEAFF.